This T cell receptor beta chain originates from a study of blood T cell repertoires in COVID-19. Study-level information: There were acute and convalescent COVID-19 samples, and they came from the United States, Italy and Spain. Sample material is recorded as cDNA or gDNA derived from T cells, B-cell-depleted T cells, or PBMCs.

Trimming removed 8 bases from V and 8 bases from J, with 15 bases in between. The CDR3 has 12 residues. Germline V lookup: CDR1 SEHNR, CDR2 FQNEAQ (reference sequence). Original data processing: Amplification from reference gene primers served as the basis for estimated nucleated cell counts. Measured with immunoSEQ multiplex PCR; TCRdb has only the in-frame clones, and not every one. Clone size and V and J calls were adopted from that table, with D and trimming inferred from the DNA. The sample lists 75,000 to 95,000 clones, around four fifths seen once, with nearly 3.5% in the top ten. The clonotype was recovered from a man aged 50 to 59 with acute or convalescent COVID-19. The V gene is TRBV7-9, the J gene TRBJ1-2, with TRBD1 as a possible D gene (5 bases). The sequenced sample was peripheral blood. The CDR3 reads CASGIRGQGYTF. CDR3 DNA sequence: TGTGCCAGCGGAATTAGGGGTCAGGGCTACACCTTC.